One and the same sample provided the 24 T cell receptor beta chains below, sequenced in a study of cytomegalovirus exposure and HLA in healthy donors. The PCR was carried out with 60 Vbeta primers and 13 Jbeta primers. Sequencing used immunoSEQ multiplex PCR; TCRdb keeps in-frame clones, though not all of them. Of about 120,000 clones listed, less than 65% were seen once; the top ten hold 10%. The sequencing input was PBMCs. Every receptor here comes from a man in his forties in good health and CMV-seropositive.

This clone was seen once. The rearrangement uses TRBV19 and TRBJ1-1; TRBD1 matches 11 bases. Per germline, CDR1 LNHDA and CDR2 SQIVND (reference sequence). V lost 4 bases to trimming and J lost 5 bases; unmatched junction nucleotides: 9. The CDR3 loop spans 16 amino acids. CDR3 residues: CASSKDRGRVGTEAFF. As DNA, the CDR3 is TGTGCCAGTAGTAAGGACAGGGGGCGGGTCGGGACTGAAGCTTTCTTT.

The gene calls are TRBV13 and TRBJ2-5; a weak D match, TRBD2 (6 bases). CDR1 PRHDT and CDR2 FYEKMQ come from the germline V gene (reference sequence). Trimming pared 5 bases from V and 1 base from J, leaving 11 bases between. The CDR3 has 14 amino acids. CDR3 DNA sequence: TGTGCCAGCAGCCCCGGGACTTTCCAAGAGACCCAGTACTTC. This encodes CASSPGTFQETQYF.

This clone was picked up a small number of times. The V and J genes are TRBV2 and TRBJ2-3; 9 bases align to TRBD2. From germline, CDR1 is SNHLY and CDR2 FYNNEI. The CDR3 runs to 17 residues. V lost 4 bases to trimming and J lost 6 bases; unmatched junction nucleotides: 14. The CDR3 nucleotides read TGTGCCAGCAGTGTCGCACGCGGGGGGGCCGGGGTGGATACGCAGTATTTT. The encoded protein is CASSVARGGAGVDTQYF.

V gene TRBV10-3 combines with J gene TRBJ1-4, with D perhaps matching TRBD1 (6 bases). From germline, CDR1 is ENHRY and CDR2 SYGVKD. The CDR3 is 17 residues long. Trimming removed 4 bases from V and 6 bases from J, with 21 bases in between. CDR3 nucleotide sequence: TGTGCCATCAGTGGCCCCCGGGACAAAAATTTCGATGAAAAACTGTTTTTT. This gives the protein CAISGPRDKNFDEKLFF.

The table lists this clone with a few counts. The chain joins TRBV28 to TRBJ1-2; a weak D match, TRBD1 (6 bases). The CDR3 loop spans 15 amino acids. Germline CDR1 reads MDHEN; CDR2 reads SYDVKM. Trimming stripped 3 bases from V and 2 bases from J, with 13 bases between. DNA for the CDR3: TGTGCCAGCAGTTTCCTAGACAGGAAAAACTATGGCTACACCTTC. This encodes CASSFLDRKNYGYTF.

The chain combines TRBV2 with TRBJ1-1; D gene ambiguous. The germline V gene encodes CDR1 SNHLY and CDR2 FYNNEI. The CDR3 length is 11 residues. The ends were cut back, 6 bases at V and 4 bases at J, with 6 bases in the middle. CDR3: CASRAGTEAFF. The CDR3 nucleotides read TGTGCCAGCAGGGCTGGCACTGAAGCTTTCTTT.

The genes are TRBV7-9 and TRBJ1-2, with D uncertain. CDR1 SEHNR and CDR2 FQNEAQ come from the germline V gene (reference sequence). Trimming removed 1 base from V and 4 bases from J, with 7 bases in between. The CDR3 has 13 residues. CDR3 nucleotides: TGTGCCAGCAGCTTAGACAGCTTCTATGGCTACACCTTC. This sequence encodes CASSLDSFYGYTF.

This rearrangement joins TRBV7-3 to TRBJ2-1; 12 bases map to TRBD2. Germline V gene data show CDR1 as SGHTA and CDR2 as FQGTGA. The CDR3 loop spans 14 amino acids. Germline trimming cut 5 bases from V and 6 bases from J; bases unmatched to any gene: 2. This CDR3 is CASSATSGGNEQFF. The CDR3 nucleotides read TGTGCCAGCAGCGCGACTAGCGGGGGCAATGAGCAGTTCTTC.

This clone was counted only a few times. This chain joins TRBV9 and TRBJ1-1; 7 positions agree with TRBD1. With V trimmed by 0 bases and J by 7 bases, 6 bases remained unmatched. This CDR3 is built from 14 residues. CDR1 and CDR2 (germline): SGDLS, YYNGEE. In DNA, the CDR3 is TGTGCCAGCAGCGTAGCTTACAGGGGAGGTGAAGCTTTCTTT. Residues: CASSVAYRGGEAFF.

DNA for the CDR3: TGTGTGACAGGGGAAAATGAAAAACTGTTTTTT. As protein: CVTGENEKLFF. V usage is TRBV6-6 and J usage is TRBJ1-4; 8 bases map to TRBD1. Germline V gene sequence: CDR1 MNHNY, CDR2 SVGAGI (reference sequence). The CDR3 is made up of 11 amino acids.

The genes are TRBV6-1 and TRBJ1-2; TRBD1 agrees at 11 bases. Germline assignment: CDR1 MNHNS and CDR2 SASEGT. V shed 10 bases, J shed 5 bases, and the junction held 12 bases outside the gene matches. The CDR3 sequence is 15 residues long. CDR3 bases: TGTGCCAAAAGGACAGGGGGCGGAGGGGGATATGGCTACACCTTC. This translates into CAKRTGGGGGYGYTF.

V and J are TRBV10-1 and TRBJ1-1; D perhaps matches TRBD1 (6 bases). CDR1 WNHNN and CDR2 SYGVQD come from the germline V gene (reference sequence). This CDR3 is built from 16 residues. Trimming shortened V by 2 bases and J by 1 base, and 14 bases separated the two germline ends. CDR3 sequence: CASSEGPGHQNTEAFF. DNA for the CDR3: TGCGCCAGCAGTGAGGGCCCGGGACACCAGAACACTGAAGCTTTCTTT.

This clone was recorded a few times. V is TRBV7-9 and J is TRBJ2-5, with D hard to call. This CDR3 comprises 13 residues. With 3 bases removed from V and 4 bases from J, the gap between germline ends came to 9 bases. Germline V gives CDR1 SEHNR, CDR2 FQNEAQ (reference sequence). CDR3 region: CASSFMGPETQYF. CDR3 nucleotide sequence: TGTGCCAGCAGCTTTATGGGCCCAGAGACCCAGTACTTC.

The chain carries TRBV7-9 and TRBJ2-7, with D possibly matching TRBD2 (6 bases). Germline V gene data show CDR1 as SEHNR and CDR2 as FQNEAQ (reference sequence). The V end was cut by 6 bases, the J end by 4 bases, with 16 bases between. The CDR3 has 14 residues. This CDR3 is CASSAGQREYEQYF. In DNA form, the CDR3 reads TGTGCCAGCAGTGCCGGGCAACGGGAGTACGAGCAGTACTTC.

The genes are TRBV7-3 and TRBJ2-3; no firm D call. Germline-derived CDR1 and CDR2 are SGHTA and FQGTGA. Trimming left V 3 bases short and J 0 bases short, with 10 bases between. CDR3 length: 15 amino acids. CDR3 amino acids: CASSFGLLSTDTQYF. The CDR3 DNA sequence: TGTGCCAGCAGCTTTGGCCTTCTTAGCACAGATACGCAGTATTTT.

CDR3 in amino acids: CASSFRTGSSYEQYF. The CDR3 DNA sequence: TGTGCCAGCAGTTTTCGGACAGGCAGCTCCTACGAGCAGTACTTC. The chain uses TRBV27 and TRBJ2-7; TRBD1 agrees at 7 bases. Trimming took 3 bases from V and 0 from J; bases not matched to a gene: 5. This CDR3 spans 15 amino acids. Germline lookup yields CDR1 MNHEY and CDR2 SMNVEV (reference sequence).

J is TRBJ2-2 and V is TRBV7-8; 10 nucleotides agree with TRBD2. The germline V gene encodes CDR1 SGHVS and CDR2 FQNEAQ. Trimming removed 5 bases from V and 6 bases from J; junction bases left unmatched: 6. The CDR3 length is 15 residues. DNA of the CDR3: TGTGCCAGCAGCGCTAGCGGGGGTCTCTCCGGGGAGCTGTTTTTT. This translates into CASSASGGLSGELFF.

V usage is TRBV28 and J usage is TRBJ2-7; 8 nucleotides match TRBD2. Per the germline V gene, CDR1 is MDHEN and CDR2 is SYDVKM. With V trimmed by 5 bases and J by 3 bases, 9 bases remained unmatched. The CDR3 is 15 residues long. CDR3 amino acids: CASSPGTRSFYEQYF. In DNA form, the CDR3 reads TGTGCCAGCAGTCCGGGGACTAGAAGTTTCTACGAGCAGTACTTC. Full variable domain (missing parts from reference TRBV28 and TRBJ2-7): DVKVTQSSRYLVKRTGEKVFLECVQDMDHENMFWYRQDPGLGLRLIYFSYDVKMKEKGDIPEGYSVSREKKERFSLILESASTNQTSMYLCASSPGTRSFYEQYFGPGTRLTVT.

The chain employs TRBV5-4 and TRBJ2-3, with 11 bases matching TRBD2. Germline CDR1 reads SGHNT; CDR2 reads YYREEE (reference sequence). J was trimmed by 0 bases and V by 1 base; bases with no gene match: 4. CDR3 length: 17 amino acids. The CDR3 bases are TGTGCCAGCAGCTTGTTGGGACTAGCGGATAGCACAGATACGCAGTATTTT. This gives the protein CASSLLGLADSTDTQYF. Drawing the rest from reference TRBV5-4 and TRBJ2-3, the complete variable domain is ETGVTQSPTHLIKTRGQQVTLRCSSQSGHNTVSWYQQALGQGPQFIFQYYREEENGRGNFPPRFSGLQFPNYSSELNVNALELDDSALYLCASSLLGLADSTDTQYFGPGTRLTVL.

In its sample, this clone was seen once. For the CDR3, the DNA is TGTGCTAGTGGTTCTCCGGGACAGGGGGCTTGGGGCACTGAAGCTTTCTTT. Its protein is CASGSPGQGAWGTEAFF. The V call is TRBV12-5, the J call TRBJ1-1, with 12 bases aligning to TRBD1. The CDR3 has 17 residues. The trim removed 4 bases at V and 4 bases at J, leaving 10 bases unmatched. Germline V gives CDR1 LGHNT, CDR2 FRNRAP.

With regard to this clone: At the DNA level, this CDR3 is encoded by other sequences in the same sample as well. Here the CDR3 DNA reads TGTGCCAGCAGTGAAGAGGGGGGGCAGGGAACTTACGAGCAGTACTTC. It codes for CASSEEGGQGTYEQYF. The rearrangement uses TRBV6-1 and TRBJ2-7, with D perhaps matching TRBD2 (7 bases). V lost 1 base and J lost 4, with 17 bases in between. CDR3 length equals 16 residues. Germline-derived CDR1 and CDR2 are MNHNS and SASEGT.

The chain employs TRBV7-9 and TRBJ1-5, with a weak D call TRBD1 (6 bases). The CDR3 covers 14 residues. The germline V gene encodes CDR1 SEHNR and CDR2 FQNEAQ (reference sequence). V was shortened by 3 bases and J by 6 bases, with 12 bases between the two germline ends. The CDR3 here is CASSLGGGVQPQHF. CDR3 in DNA: TGTGCCAGCAGCTTGGGGGGGGGCGTTCAGCCCCAGCATTTT.

This chain links TRBV27 with TRBJ2-7; 7 bases map to TRBD1. V shed 6 bases and J 3 bases; nucleotides not matched to a gene: 5. Germline loops: CDR1 MNHEY, CDR2 SMNVEV (reference sequence). This CDR3 region has 13 residues. The CDR3 region has the DNA TGTGCCAGCAGACCGGGACAGAGCTACGAGCAGTACTTC. It codes for CASRPGQSYEQYF.

The chain combines TRBV5-6 with TRBJ2-7, with a weak D call TRBD1 (6 bases). Per the germline V gene, CDR1 is SGHDT and CDR2 is YYEEEE. V lost 5 bases and J lost 1, with 16 bases in between. The CDR3 extends over 15 amino acids. CDR3 in amino acids: CASSTLDSPSYEQYF. The CDR3, as DNA: TGTGCCAGCAGTACCCTGGACAGTCCGTCCTACGAGCAGTACTTC.